This entry lists 22 T cell receptor beta chains sequenced from one sample in a study of blood T cell repertoires in COVID-19. Some clones are missing from TCRdb's copy, which holds only in-frame ones; the method was immunoSEQ multiplex PCR. The table has tens of thousands of clones, approximately 83% seen once. Sequenced sample: peripheral blood. Receptors originate from a man aged 80 or over with acute or convalescent COVID-19.

This chain uses TRBV7-2 with TRBJ1-1; a weak D match, TRBD1 (6 bases). Trimming took off 0 bases at V and 2 bases at J, with 10 bases between the two ends. Germline CDR1 is SGHTA and CDR2 is FQGNSA. This CDR3 spans 15 amino acids. This chain's CDR3 is CASSLARTANTEAFF. CDR3 DNA: TGTGCCAGCAGCTTAGCGCGGACAGCCAACACTGAAGCTTTCTTT. Based on the CDR3 plus reference TRBV7-2 and TRBJ1-1, the full variable domain is GAGVSQSPSNKVTEKGKDVELRCDPISGHTALYWYRQSLGQGLEFLIYFQGNSAPDKSGLPSDRFSAERTGGSVSTLTIQRTQQEDSAVYLCASSLARTANTEAFFGQGTRLTVV.

This clone was counted between two and nine times. In DNA form, the CDR3 reads TGTGCCAGCAGCCAAGGGACAGGGAGTACTGAAGCTTTCTTT. Protein product: CASSQGTGSTEAFF. The chain joins TRBV3-1 (or the pseudogene TRBV3-2) to TRBJ1-1; TRBD1 matches at 8 bases. J was trimmed by 5 bases and V by 1 base; bases with no gene match: 3. The germline V gene encodes CDR1 LGHDT and CDR2 YNNKEL (reference sequence). The CDR3 totals 14 residues.

The chain uses TRBV9 and TRBJ2-1; 8 positions match TRBD2. The CDR3 runs to 16 residues. V shed 4 bases, J shed 9 bases, and the junction held 15 bases outside the gene matches. CDR1 SGDLS and CDR2 YYNGEE come from the germline V gene. The CDR3 DNA reads as TGTGCCAGCAGCCCGGGGACTAGTGTGGGTACTGGTGAGCAGTTCTTC. Translation gives CASSPGTSVGTGEQFF.

The V and J genes are TRBV18 and TRBJ2-7, with 9 bases identical to TRBD1. Germline V gives CDR1 KGHSH, CDR2 LQKENI. J gave up 3 bases and V 5 bases, and 11 bases lay outside the gene matches. The CDR3 loop spans 16 amino acids. CDR3 residues: CASSAGPGQGSYEQYF. The CDR3 region has the DNA TGTGCCAGCTCAGCTGGGCCGGGACAGGGTAGCTACGAGCAGTACTTC. The whole variable domain, filled in from reference TRBV18 and TRBJ2-7, reads NAGVMQNPRHLVRRRGQEARLRCSPMKGHSHVYWYRQLPEEGLKFMVYLQKENIIDESGMPKERFSAEFPKEGPSILRIQQVVRGDSAAYFCASSAGPGQGSYEQYFGPGTRLTVT.

In its sample, this clone was seen once. The chain is built from TRBV5-8 and TRBJ1-5; 8 nucleotides line up with TRBD1. Germline V lookup: CDR1 SGHTS, CDR2 YDEGEE. V dropped 4 bases and J dropped 4; count of bases not matched to a gene: 4. The CDR3 spans 14 residues. CDR3 amino acids: CASSTGTGNQPQHF. In nucleotides, the CDR3 is TGTGCCAGCAGCACGGGGACAGGTAATCAGCCCCAGCATTTT.

The gene calls are TRBV2 and TRBJ2-7; TRBD1 might be the D (5 bases). Looked up from germline, CDR1 is SNHLY and CDR2 is FYNNEI. V was clipped by 2 bases and J by 0 bases, with 11 bases between them. The CDR3 is 15 amino acids. CDR3 sequence: CASSEIQVSSYEQYF. CDR3 sequence (DNA): TGTGCCAGCAGTGAAATACAGGTCTCCTCCTACGAGCAGTACTTC.

The chain employs TRBV6-2 or TRBV6-3 and TRBJ1-5; 9 bases map to TRBD1. J lost 2 bases, V lost 3 bases, and 8 bases had no gene match. The CDR3 extends over 17 amino acids. Germline CDR1 is MNHEY and CDR2 is SVGEGT. CDR3 amino acids: CASSYLAGQGGNQPQHF. As DNA, the CDR3 is TGTGCCAGCAGTTATTTGGCGGGACAGGGAGGCAATCAGCCCCAGCATTTT.

This clone appeared a few times. V usage is TRBV7-8 and J usage is TRBJ2-1; 8 positions agree with TRBD1. Trimming cost V 4 bases and J 9 bases; bases outside gene matches: 17. The CDR3 runs 17 residues. CDR1 and CDR2 from the germline V gene are SGHVS and FQNEAQ. The CDR3 region has the DNA TGTGCCAGCAGCTCCCCCTCCTGGGGACAGGCTGGTAGTGAGCAGTTCTTC. This translates into CASSSPSWGQAGSEQFF.

V is TRBV2 and J is TRBJ2-7; D might be TRBD1 (5 bases). Germline V gene data show CDR1 as SNHLY and CDR2 as FYNNEI. V lost 2 bases to trimming and J lost 7 bases, with 15 bases between them. This CDR3 region has 14 residues. The chain's CDR3 is CASSEWGSSLEQYF. The CDR3 nucleotides are TGTGCCAGCAGTGAATGGGGCAGCTCCTTGGAGCAGTACTTC.

The chain combines TRBV7-2 with TRBJ1-3, with a tentative D call TRBD1 (6 bases). The CDR3 runs 16 residues. V was cut by 4 bases and J by 10 bases, with 23 bases left in between. The V gene's germline CDR1 is SGHTA and CDR2 FQGNSA. CDR3 sequence reads: CASSSRPGGQPGTIYF. CDR3 in DNA: TGTGCCAGCAGCTCCCGACCGGGTGGACAGCCTGGGACCATATATTTT. The whole variable domain, remainder taken from reference TRBV7-2 and TRBJ1-3, is GAGVSQSPSNKVTEKGKDVELRCDPISGHTALYWYRQSLGQGLEFLIYFQGNSAPDKSGLPSDRFSAERTGGSVSTLTIQRTQQEDSAVYLCASSSRPGGQPGTIYFGEGSWLTVV.

The V call is TRBV6-5, the J call TRBJ2-7; tentative D call: TRBD2 (5 bases). In germline, CDR1 is MNHEY, CDR2 SVGAGI. Trimming removed 6 bases from V and 3 bases from J, with 9 bases in between. CDR3 length: 12 amino acids. CDR3 region: CASSHGVYEQYF. The CDR3 nucleotides are TGTGCCAGCAGCCACGGGGTCTACGAGCAGTACTTC.

In its sample, this clone was seen once. The chain is built from TRBV19 and TRBJ2-7; tentatively, D is TRBD1 (6 bases). The germline V and J ends were trimmed by 5 bases and 4 bases, with 15 bases remaining between them. Germline V lookup: CDR1 LNHDA, CDR2 SQIVND (reference sequence). The CDR3 has 14 residues. CDR3 DNA sequence: TGTGCCAGTAGTGCACAGGGATTTGGGTACGAGCAGTACTTC. Amino acids: CASSAQGFGYEQYF.

This chain joins TRBV20-1 and TRBJ1-5; perhaps TRBD1 as D (6 bases). The CDR3 loop spans 14 amino acids. CDR1 and CDR2 (germline): DFQATT, SNEGSKA (reference sequence). With 3 bases removed from V and 1 base from J, the gap between germline ends came to 10 bases. In DNA form, the CDR3 reads TGCAGTGCTAGTAACGGACAGAGCAATCAGCCCCAGCATTTT. Translation gives CSASNGQSNQPQHF.

V and J are TRBV5-4 and TRBJ1-2, with TRBD1 matching over 9 bases. There are 15 residues in the CDR3. V shed 3 bases, J shed 8 bases, and the junction held 11 bases outside the gene matches. Germline-derived CDR1 and CDR2 are SGHNT and YYREEE (reference sequence). In nucleotides, the CDR3 is TGTGCCAGCAGCTCAGTCGGGACAGGGCCTCGAGGCTACACCTTC. Its translation is CASSSVGTGPRGYTF.

This chain links TRBV7-2 with TRBJ2-3, with D possibly TRBD2 on 6 matching bases. V was trimmed by 6 bases and J by 2 bases, leaving 21 bases between them. CDR1 is SGHTA and CDR2 is FQGNSA in the germline V gene. The CDR3 is 17 amino acids. The CDR3 sequence is CASSPTALASYTDTQYF. CDR3 DNA sequence: TGTGCCAGCAGTCCCACCGCCCTAGCGTCCTACACAGATACGCAGTATTTT.

The V and J genes are TRBV10-1 and TRBJ2-3; D ambiguous. This CDR3 region has 13 residues. Germline assignment: CDR1 WNHNN and CDR2 SYGVQD (reference sequence). Trimming left V 7 bases short and J 1 base short, with 9 bases between. CDR3 loop: CASKSSGTDTQYF. The DNA of the CDR3 is TGCGCCAGCAAGAGTAGTGGCACAGATACGCAGTATTTT.

Comments on this clone: The identical CDR3 is also encoded by other nucleotide sequences in the sample. This rearrangement joins TRBV14 to TRBJ1-1; perhaps TRBD1 as D (5 bases). This CDR3 is built from 12 residues. CDR1 is SGHDN and CDR2 is FVKESK in the germline V gene. V lost 0 bases, J lost 11 bases, and 10 bases lay in between. This CDR3 is CASSQDGGYAFF. The CDR3 coding sequence is TGTGCCAGCAGCCAAGACGGGGGATATGCTTTCTTT. Based on the CDR3 plus reference TRBV14 and TRBJ1-1, the full variable domain is EAGVTQFPSHSVIEKGQTVTLRCDPISGHDNLYWYRRVMGKEIKFLLHFVKESKQDESGMPNNRFLAERTGGTYSTLKVQPAELEDSGVYFCASSQDGGYAFFGQGTRLTVV.

J is TRBJ1-2 and V is TRBV5-1, with 8 nucleotides matching TRBD1. Per germline, CDR1 SGHRS and CDR2 YFSETQ. This CDR3 is built from 15 residues. Germline trimming cut 4 bases from V and 3 bases from J; bases unmatched to any gene: 8. This CDR3 is CASSPGQAQYYGYTF. The CDR3 nucleotides are TGCGCCAGCAGCCCGGGACAGGCGCAGTACTATGGCTACACCTTC.

A remark on this clone: At the DNA level, this CDR3 is encoded by other sequences in the same sample as well. V is TRBV11-2 and J is TRBJ1-1; the D gene is possibly TRBD1 (6 bases). Germline V gene sequence: CDR1 SGHAT, CDR2 FQNNGV. The CDR3 loop spans 14 amino acids. The V end was cut by 2 bases, the J end by 3 bases, with 10 bases between. CDR3 nucleotide sequence: TGTGCCAGCAGCTTAATAGGGGGGGACACTGAAGCTTTCTTT. Protein sequence: CASSLIGGDTEAFF.

This chain joins TRBV5-4 and TRBJ2-7; 7 bases agree with TRBD1. CDR1 and CDR2 (germline): SGHNT, YYREEE (reference sequence). The CDR3 totals 15 residues. V shed 2 bases, J shed 5 bases, and the junction held 10 bases outside the gene matches. This CDR3 is CASSLTPGQRHEQYF. CDR3 bases: TGTGCCAGCAGCTTAACTCCGGGACAGAGGCACGAGCAGTACTTC. Together with reference TRBV5-4 and TRBJ2-7, the CDR3 gives the full variable domain: ETGVTQSPTHLIKTRGQQVTLRCSSQSGHNTVSWYQQALGQGPQFIFQYYREEENGRGNFPPRFSGLQFPNYSSELNVNALELDDSALYLCASSLTPGQRHEQYFGPGTRLTVT.

This rearrangement joins TRBV7-6 to TRBJ2-1; TRBD2 aligns across 14 bases. Germline values: CDR1 SGHVS, CDR2 FNYEAQ. V trimming: 7 bases; J trimming: 4 bases; junction bases outside the gene matches: 9. This CDR3 has 17 residues. The CDR3 loop reads CASTLLGTSGSYNEQFF. CDR3 sequence (DNA): TGTGCCAGCACCCTACTCGGGACTAGCGGGAGTTACAATGAGCAGTTCTTC.

The gene calls are TRBV21-1 and TRBJ1-4. TRBV21-1 represents a pseudogene. CDR3 length equals 19 residues. The CDR3 is CASSRLRGSTRLRNEKLFF. DNA of the CDR3: TGTGCCAGCAGCCGTCTTCGGGGATCGACGCGGCTACGGAATGAAAAACTGTTTTTT.